In its sample, the clone carrying this T cell receptor beta chain was seen once. The antigen is not known. The sample is drawn from a study of T cell responses to AZD1222 COVID-19 vaccine. Study findings and constraints: White British donors predominated, females outnumbered males, and clonal diversity was possibly underestimated. Without day 14 samples, only post-peak T cell repertoires were studied. Among vaccine-associated CD4 TCRs, coverage spanned spike, with dominance at 160-218 and 743-854. Unmutated variant regions are reportedly targeted by nearly half of spike-specific TCRs.

Deletions cut 1 base from V and 7 bases from J, with 14 bases between. The CDR3 contains 15 residues. The germline V gene encodes CDR1 MNHNY and CDR2 SVGAGI (reference sequence). TCRdb's table, derived via immunoSEQ multiplex PCR, lists solely in-frame clones and lacks some. Of 100,000 to 150,000 clones listed, approximately 90% are singletons. The sequence was obtained from an adult in good health. The starting material was peripheral blood, obtained on day 0 of AZD1222 vaccination. This chain uses TRBV6-6 with TRBJ1-5; D unresolved. The CDR3 region has the DNA TGTGCCAGCAGTTACTTAAGAGGGTCTATGCAGCCCCAGCATTTT. It yields the protein CASSYLRGSMQPQHF.